This TCR beta chain comes out of a study of cytomegalovirus exposure and HLA in healthy donors. Study-level findings and limits: Some V segments, TRBV6-2 and TRBV6-3 among them, were indistinguishable and were therefore excluded. With later analysis, a missense DCLRE1C variant became linked to TCR beta V- and J-gene trimming. At a 0.05 false discovery rate, a later analysis found roughly 17,000 TCR beta sequences to be associated with HLA alleles. A later look showed TCR association rates differing by HLA locus, highest for DRB1 and lowest for HLA-C.

Comments on this clone: Its antigen remains unidentified.

Germline lookup yields CDR1 MDHEN and CDR2 SYDVKM. This CDR3 contains 15 residues. The ends lost 3 bases at V and 0 bases at J; junction bases unmatched: 1. A multiplex PCR was run with 60 Vbeta primers and 13 Jbeta primers. Here immunoSEQ multiplex PCR was the method, and the copy in TCRdb shows in-frame clones only, minus some. The sample lists some 180,000 clones, around 75% occurring once. The chain combines TRBV28 with TRBJ2-4, with 8 bases aligning to TRBD1. The receptor was derived from a male donor in good health and CMV-seronegative. Specimen: PBMCs. The CDR3 loop is CASSFGQGAKNIQYF. The CDR3 coding sequence is TGTGCCAGCAGTTTCGGACAGGGAGCCAAAAACATTCAGTACTTC.